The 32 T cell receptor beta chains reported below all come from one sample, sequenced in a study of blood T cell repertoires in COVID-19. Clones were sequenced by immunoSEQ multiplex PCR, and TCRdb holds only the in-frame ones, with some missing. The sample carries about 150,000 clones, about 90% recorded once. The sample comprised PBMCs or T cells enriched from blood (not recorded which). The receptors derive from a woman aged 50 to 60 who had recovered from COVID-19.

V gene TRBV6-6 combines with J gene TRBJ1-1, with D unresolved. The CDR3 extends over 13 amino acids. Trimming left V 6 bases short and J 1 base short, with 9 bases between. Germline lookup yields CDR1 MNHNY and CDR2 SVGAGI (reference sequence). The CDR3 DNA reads TGTGCCAGCAGCAACACGGGGAACACTGAAGCTTTCTTT. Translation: CASSNTGNTEAFF.

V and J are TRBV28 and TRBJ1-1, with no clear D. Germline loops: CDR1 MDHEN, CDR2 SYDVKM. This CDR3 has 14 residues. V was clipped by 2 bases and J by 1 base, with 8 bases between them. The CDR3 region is CASSLVAGNTEAFF. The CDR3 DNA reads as TGTGCCAGCAGTTTAGTGGCTGGGAACACTGAAGCTTTCTTT.

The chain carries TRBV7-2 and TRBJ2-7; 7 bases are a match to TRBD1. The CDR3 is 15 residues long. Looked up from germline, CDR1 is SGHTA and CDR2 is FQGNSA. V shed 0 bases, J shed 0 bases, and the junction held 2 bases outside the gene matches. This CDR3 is CASSLATGISYEQYF. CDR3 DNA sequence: TGTGCCAGCAGCTTAGCGACAGGGATCTCCTACGAGCAGTACTTC.

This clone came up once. The CDR3 sequence is CASSQYYRDRAFF. The CDR3 bases are TGTGCCAGCAGTCAATACTACAGGGATCGAGCTTTCTTT. The chain carries TRBV6-6 and TRBJ1-1; TRBD1 is a possible D gene (6 bases). In germline, CDR1 is MNHNY, CDR2 SVGAGI (reference sequence). This CDR3 has 13 amino acids. V lost 5 bases, J lost 10 bases, and 17 bases lay in between.

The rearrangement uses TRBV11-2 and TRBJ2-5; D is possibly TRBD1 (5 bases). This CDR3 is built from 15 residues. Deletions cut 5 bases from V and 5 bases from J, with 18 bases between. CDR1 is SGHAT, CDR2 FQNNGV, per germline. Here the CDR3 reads CASSGEGAIRETQYF. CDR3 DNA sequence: TGTGCCAGCAGCGGCGAAGGGGCGATTCGGGAGACCCAGTACTTC.

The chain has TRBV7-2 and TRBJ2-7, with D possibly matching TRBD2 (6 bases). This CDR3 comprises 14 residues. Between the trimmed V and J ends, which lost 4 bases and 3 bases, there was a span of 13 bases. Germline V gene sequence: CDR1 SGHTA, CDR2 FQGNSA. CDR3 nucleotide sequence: TGTGCCAGCAGCTCGACTCCGGGAGTCTACGAGCAGTACTTC. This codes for CASSSTPGVYEQYF.

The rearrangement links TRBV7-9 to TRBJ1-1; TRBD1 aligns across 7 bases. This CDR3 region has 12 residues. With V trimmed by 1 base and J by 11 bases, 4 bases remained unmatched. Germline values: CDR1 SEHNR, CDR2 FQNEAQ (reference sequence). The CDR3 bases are TGTGCCAGCAGCTTAGGACAGGGTGGCGCTTTCTTT. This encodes CASSLGQGGAFF.

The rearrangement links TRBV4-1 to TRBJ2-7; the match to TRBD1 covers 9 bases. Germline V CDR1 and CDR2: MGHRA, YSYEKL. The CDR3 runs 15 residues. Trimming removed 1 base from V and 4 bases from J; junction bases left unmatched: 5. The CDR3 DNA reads TGCGCCAGCAGCCAAGGGACAGGGGTTTTATACGAGCAGTACTTC. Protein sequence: CASSQGTGVLYEQYF.

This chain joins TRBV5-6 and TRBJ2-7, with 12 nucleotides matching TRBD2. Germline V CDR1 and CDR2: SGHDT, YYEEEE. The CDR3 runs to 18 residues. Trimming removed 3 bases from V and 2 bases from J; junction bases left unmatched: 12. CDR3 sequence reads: CASSSLAGLAGRPYEQYF. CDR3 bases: TGTGCCAGCAGCTCCCTGGCCGGACTAGCGGGACGCCCCTACGAGCAGTACTTC.

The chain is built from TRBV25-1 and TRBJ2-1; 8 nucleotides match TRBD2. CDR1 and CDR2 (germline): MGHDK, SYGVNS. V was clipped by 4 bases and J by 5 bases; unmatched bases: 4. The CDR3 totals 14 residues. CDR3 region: CASSGSGGDNEQFF. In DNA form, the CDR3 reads TGTGCCAGCAGTGGCAGCGGGGGTGACAATGAGCAGTTCTTC. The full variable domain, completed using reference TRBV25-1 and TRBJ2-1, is EADIYQTPRYLVIGTGKKITLECSQTMGHDKMYWYQQDPGMELHLIHYSYGVNSTEKGDLSSESTVSRIRTEHFPLTLESARPSHTSQYLCASSGSGGDNEQFFGPGTRLTVL.

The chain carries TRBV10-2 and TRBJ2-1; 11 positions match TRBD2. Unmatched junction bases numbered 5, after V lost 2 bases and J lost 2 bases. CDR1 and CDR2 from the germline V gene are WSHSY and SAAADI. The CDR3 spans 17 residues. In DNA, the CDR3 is TGCGCCAGCAGTGAGACCCGACTAGCGGGGACCTACAATGAGCAGTTCTTC. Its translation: CASSETRLAGTYNEQFF.

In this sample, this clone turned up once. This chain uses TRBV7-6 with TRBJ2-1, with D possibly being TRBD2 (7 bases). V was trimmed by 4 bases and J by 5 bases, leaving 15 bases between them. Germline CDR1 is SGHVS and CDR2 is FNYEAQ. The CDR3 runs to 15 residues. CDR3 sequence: CASSSRGGLDNEQFF. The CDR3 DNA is TGTGCCAGCAGCTCGAGGGGGGGGCTGGACAATGAGCAGTTCTTC.

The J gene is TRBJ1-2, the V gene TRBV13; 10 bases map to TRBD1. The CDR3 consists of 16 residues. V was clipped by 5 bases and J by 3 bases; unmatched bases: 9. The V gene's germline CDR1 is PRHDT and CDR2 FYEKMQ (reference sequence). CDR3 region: CASSPRGQGGDYGYTF. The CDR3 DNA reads TGTGCCAGCAGCCCGAGAGGACAGGGGGGGGACTATGGCTACACCTTC.

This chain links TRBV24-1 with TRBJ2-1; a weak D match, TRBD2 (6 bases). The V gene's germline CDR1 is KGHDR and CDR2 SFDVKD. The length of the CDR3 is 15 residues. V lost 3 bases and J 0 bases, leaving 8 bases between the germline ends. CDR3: CATSDGTFSYNEQFF. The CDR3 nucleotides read TGTGCCACCAGTGATGGGACTTTCTCCTACAATGAGCAGTTCTTC.

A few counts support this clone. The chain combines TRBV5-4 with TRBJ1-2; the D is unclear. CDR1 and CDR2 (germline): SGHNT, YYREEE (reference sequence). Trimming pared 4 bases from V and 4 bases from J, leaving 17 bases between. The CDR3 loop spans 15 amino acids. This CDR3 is CASSPGGQVGYGYTF. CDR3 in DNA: TGTGCCAGCAGCCCTGGCGGGCAAGTGGGCTATGGCTACACCTTC. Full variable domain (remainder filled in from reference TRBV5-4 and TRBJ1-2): ETGVTQSPTHLIKTRGQQVTLRCSSQSGHNTVSWYQQALGQGPQFIFQYYREEENGRGNFPPRFSGLQFPNYSSELNVNALELDDSALYLCASSPGGQVGYGYTFGSGTRLTVV.

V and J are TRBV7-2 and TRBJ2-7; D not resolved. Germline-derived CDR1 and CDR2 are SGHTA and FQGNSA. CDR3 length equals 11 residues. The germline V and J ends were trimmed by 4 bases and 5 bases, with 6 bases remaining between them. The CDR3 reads CASSSLDEQYF. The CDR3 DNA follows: TGTGCCAGCAGCTCACTGGACGAGCAGTACTTC. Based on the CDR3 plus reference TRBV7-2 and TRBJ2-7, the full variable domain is GAGVSQSPSNKVTEKGKDVELRCDPISGHTALYWYRQSLGQGLEFLIYFQGNSAPDKSGLPSDRFSAERTGGSVSTLTIQRTQQEDSAVYLCASSSLDEQYFGPGTRLTVT.

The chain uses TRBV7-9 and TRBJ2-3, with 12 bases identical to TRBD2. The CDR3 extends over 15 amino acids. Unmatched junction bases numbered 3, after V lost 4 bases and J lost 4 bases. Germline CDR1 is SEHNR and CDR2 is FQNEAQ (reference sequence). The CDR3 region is CASSSRLAGADTQYF. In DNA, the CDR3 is TGTGCCAGCAGCTCGCGACTAGCGGGAGCAGATACGCAGTATTTT.

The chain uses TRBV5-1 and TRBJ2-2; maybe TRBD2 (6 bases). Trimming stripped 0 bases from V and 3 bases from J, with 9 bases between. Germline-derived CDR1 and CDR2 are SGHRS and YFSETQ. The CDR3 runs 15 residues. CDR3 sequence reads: CASSLAASDTGELFF. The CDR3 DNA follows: TGCGCCAGCAGCTTGGCCGCTAGCGACACCGGGGAGCTGTTTTTT.

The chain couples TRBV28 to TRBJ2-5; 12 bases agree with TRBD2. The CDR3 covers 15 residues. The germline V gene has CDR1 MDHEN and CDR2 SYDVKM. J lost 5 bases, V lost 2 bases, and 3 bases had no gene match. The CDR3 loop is CASSLLAGGHETQYF. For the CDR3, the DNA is TGTGCCAGCAGTTTACTAGCGGGAGGGCACGAGACCCAGTACTTC.

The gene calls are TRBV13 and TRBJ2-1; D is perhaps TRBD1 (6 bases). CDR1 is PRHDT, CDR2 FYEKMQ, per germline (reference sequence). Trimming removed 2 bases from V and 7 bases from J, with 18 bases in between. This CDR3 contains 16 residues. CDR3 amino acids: CASSLRPQGTRNEQFF. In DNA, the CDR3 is TGTGCCAGCAGCTTAAGGCCACAGGGAACGAGAAATGAGCAGTTCTTC. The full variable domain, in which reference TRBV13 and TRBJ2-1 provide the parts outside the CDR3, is AAGVIQSPRHLIKEKRETATLKCYPIPRHDTVYWYQQGPGQDPQFLISFYEKMQSDKGSIPDRFSAQQFSDYHSELNMSSLELGDSALYFCASSLRPQGTRNEQFFGPGTRLTVL.

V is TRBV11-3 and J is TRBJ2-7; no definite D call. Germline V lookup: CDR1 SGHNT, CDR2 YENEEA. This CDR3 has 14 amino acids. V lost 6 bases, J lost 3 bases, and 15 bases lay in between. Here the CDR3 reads CASRPTGSGYEQYF. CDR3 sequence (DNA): TGTGCCAGCAGACCGACCGGGTCCGGCTACGAGCAGTACTTC.

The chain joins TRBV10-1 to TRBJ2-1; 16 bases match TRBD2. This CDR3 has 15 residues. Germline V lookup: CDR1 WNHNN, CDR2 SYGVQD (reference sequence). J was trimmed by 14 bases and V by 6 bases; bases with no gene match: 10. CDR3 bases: TGCGCCAGCAGCCTGACCGGGACTAGCGGGAGGGGGAAGTTCTTC. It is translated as CASSLTGTSGRGKFF.

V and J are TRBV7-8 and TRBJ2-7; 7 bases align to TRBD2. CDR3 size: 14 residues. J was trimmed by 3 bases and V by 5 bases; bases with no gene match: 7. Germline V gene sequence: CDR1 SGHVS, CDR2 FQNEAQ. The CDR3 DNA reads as TGTGCCAGCAGCCCCGGAGGGGAGGGCTACGAGCAGTACTTC. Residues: CASSPGGEGYEQYF.

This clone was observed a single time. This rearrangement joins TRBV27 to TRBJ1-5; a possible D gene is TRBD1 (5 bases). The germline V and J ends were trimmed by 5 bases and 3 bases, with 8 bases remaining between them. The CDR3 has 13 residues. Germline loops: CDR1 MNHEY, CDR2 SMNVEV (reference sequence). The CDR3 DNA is TGTGCCAGCAGTATACAGGACAATCAGCCCCAGCATTTT. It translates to CASSIQDNQPQHF.

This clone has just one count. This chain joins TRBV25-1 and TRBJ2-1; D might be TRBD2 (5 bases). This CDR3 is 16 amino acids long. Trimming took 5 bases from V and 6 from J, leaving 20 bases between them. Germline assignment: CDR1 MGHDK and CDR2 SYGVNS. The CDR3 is CASSPSGGLRSNEQFF. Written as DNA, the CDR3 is TGTGCCAGCAGTCCTTCCGGAGGCCTACGAAGCAATGAGCAGTTCTTC.

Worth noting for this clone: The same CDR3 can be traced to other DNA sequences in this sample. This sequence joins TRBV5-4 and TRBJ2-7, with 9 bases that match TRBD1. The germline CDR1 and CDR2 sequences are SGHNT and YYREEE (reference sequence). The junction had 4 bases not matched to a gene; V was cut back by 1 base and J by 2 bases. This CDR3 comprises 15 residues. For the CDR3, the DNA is TGTGCCAGCAGCTTGCCCGGGACAGGGACCTACGAGCAGTACTTC. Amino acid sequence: CASSLPGTGTYEQYF.

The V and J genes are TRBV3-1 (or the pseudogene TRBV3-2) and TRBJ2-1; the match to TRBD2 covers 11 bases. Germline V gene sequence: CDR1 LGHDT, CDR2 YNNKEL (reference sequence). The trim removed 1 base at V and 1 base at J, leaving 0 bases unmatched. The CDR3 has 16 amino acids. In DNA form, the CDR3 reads TGTGCCAGCAGCCAAGCTAGCGGGAGGTCCTACAATGAGCAGTTCTTC. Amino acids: CASSQASGRSYNEQFF.

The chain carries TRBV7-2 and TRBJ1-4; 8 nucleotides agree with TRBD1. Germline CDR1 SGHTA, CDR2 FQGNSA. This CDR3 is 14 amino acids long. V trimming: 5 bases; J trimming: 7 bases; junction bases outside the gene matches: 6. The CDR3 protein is CASSIDRGAEKLFF. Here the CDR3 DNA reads TGTGCCAGCAGCATCGACAGGGGAGCTGAAAAACTGTTTTTT.

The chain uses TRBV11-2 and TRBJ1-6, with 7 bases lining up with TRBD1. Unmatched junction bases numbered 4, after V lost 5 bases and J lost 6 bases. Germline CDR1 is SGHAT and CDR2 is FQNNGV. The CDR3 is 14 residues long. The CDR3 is CASSPRDSNSPLHF. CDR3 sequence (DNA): TGTGCCAGCAGCCCTCGGGACAGTAATTCACCCCTCCACTTT.

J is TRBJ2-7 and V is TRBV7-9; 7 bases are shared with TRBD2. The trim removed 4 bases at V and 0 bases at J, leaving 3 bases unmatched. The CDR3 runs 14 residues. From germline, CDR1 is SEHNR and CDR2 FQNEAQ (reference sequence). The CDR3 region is CASSSGDYSYEQYF. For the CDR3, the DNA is TGTGCCAGCAGCTCGGGGGACTACTCCTACGAGCAGTACTTC.

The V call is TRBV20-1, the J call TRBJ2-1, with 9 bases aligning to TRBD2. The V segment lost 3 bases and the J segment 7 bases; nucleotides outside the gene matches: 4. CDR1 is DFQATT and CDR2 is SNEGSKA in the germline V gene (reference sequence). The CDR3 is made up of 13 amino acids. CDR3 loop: CSASPLAGNEQFF. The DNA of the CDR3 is TGCAGTGCTAGTCCACTAGCGGGTAATGAGCAGTTCTTC.

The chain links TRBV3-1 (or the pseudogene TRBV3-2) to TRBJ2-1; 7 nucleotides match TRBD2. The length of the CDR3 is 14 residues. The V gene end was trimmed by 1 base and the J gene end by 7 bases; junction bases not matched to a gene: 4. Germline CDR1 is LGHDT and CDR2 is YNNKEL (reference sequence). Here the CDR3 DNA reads TGTGCCAGCAGCCAAGCGGGAGCGGGGAATGAGCAGTTCTTC. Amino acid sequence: CASSQAGAGNEQFF.